One and the same sample provided the 29 T cell receptor beta chains below, sequenced in a study of T cell responses to AZD1222 COVID-19 vaccine. Using immunoSEQ multiplex PCR, the repertoire was profiled, and TCRdb retains in-frame clones only, with some absent. The table shows 100,000 to 150,000 clones, with approximately 91% occurring only once. Sequencing was performed on peripheral blood, taken 28 days after the second AZD1222 dose. Source of these receptors: an adult who received the AZD1222 COVID-19 vaccine.

This clone was detected only once. The chain has TRBV30 and TRBJ1-4; D is uncertain. Trimming removed 8 bases at V and 7 bases at J, with 11 bases between. The V gene's germline CDR1 is GTSNPN and CDR2 SVGIG (reference sequence). This CDR3 has 11 amino acids. The CDR3 is CAGPGGEKLFF. As DNA, the CDR3 is TGTGCCGGGCCGGGTGGTGAAAAACTGTTTTTT. Combining the CDR3 with reference TRBV30 and TRBJ1-4 gives the whole variable domain SQTIHQWPATLVQPVGSPLSLECTVEGTSNPNLYWYRQAAGRGLQLLFYSVGIGQISSEVPQNLSASRPQDRQFILSSKKLLLSDSGFYLCAGPGGEKLFFGSGTQLSVL.

This clone has a single count. The chain recombines TRBV5-1 with TRBJ2-1; D is unclear. CDR3 length: 15 residues. Trimming removed 2 bases at V and 9 bases at J, with 18 bases between. From germline, CDR1 is SGHRS and CDR2 YFSETQ. CDR3 coding DNA: TGCGCCAGCAGCTTAGACCCGGACCCTGAACGTGAGCAGTTCTTC. The encoded protein is CASSLDPDPEREQFF.

The V and J genes are TRBV7-9 and TRBJ2-3; possible D gene TRBD2, 6 bases. The germline gives CDR1 SEHNR, CDR2 FQNEAQ (reference sequence). Trimming stripped 1 base from V and 1 base from J, with 12 bases between. The CDR3 sequence is 16 residues long. CDR3 protein: CASSLGQRAGTDTQYF. The CDR3 nucleotides read TGTGCCAGCAGCTTAGGCCAGCGGGCGGGCACAGATACGCAGTATTTT.

The rearrangement uses TRBV30 and TRBJ2-2; D possibly corresponds to TRBD1 (5 bases). Germline V CDR1 and CDR2: GTSNPN, SVGIG (reference sequence). There are 16 residues in the CDR3. The germline V and J ends were trimmed by 0 bases and 8 bases, with 19 bases remaining between them. The CDR3 DNA follows: TGTGCCTGGAGTGTAAGGGGCCTTGTAGGACCTGGGGAGCTGTTTTTT. This sequence encodes CAWSVRGLVGPGELFF.

The gene calls are TRBV14 and TRBJ2-7; D tentatively reads TRBD1 or TRBD2 (5 bases each). The V gene's germline CDR1 is SGHDN and CDR2 FVKESK. This CDR3 contains 11 residues. V lost 3 bases to trimming and J lost 8 bases, with 8 bases between them. The CDR3 loop reads CASSQGRQQYF. In nucleotides, the CDR3 is TGTGCCAGCAGCCAGGGACGCCAGCAGTACTTC.

The chain employs TRBV2 and TRBJ1-5, with 8 bases lining up with TRBD1. V lost 5 bases to trimming and J lost 4 bases; unmatched junction nucleotides: 4. This CDR3 is built from 14 residues. Germline values: CDR1 SNHLY, CDR2 FYNNEI. CDR3 DNA: TGTGCCAGCAGTACGGACAGGGCGAATCAGCCCCAGCATTTT. As protein: CASSTDRANQPQHF.

The chain joins TRBV19 to TRBJ1-3; D ambiguous. Germline V gives CDR1 LNHDA, CDR2 SQIVND (reference sequence). V was trimmed by 9 bases and J by 1 base, leaving 10 bases between them. The CDR3 is made up of 13 amino acids. CDR3 residues: CASRMASGNTIYF. CDR3 coding DNA: TGTGCCAGCCGGATGGCGTCTGGAAACACCATATATTTT.

The chain has TRBV4-2 and TRBJ2-1, with a possible D match to TRBD1 (6 bases). V was trimmed by 4 bases and J by 0 bases, leaving 16 bases between them. Germline assignment: CDR1 LGHNA and CDR2 YNFKEQ. The CDR3 has 17 residues. CDR3 coding DNA: TGTGCCAGCAGCCTCGTAGGTGTAGGGGGCTCCTACAATGAGCAGTTCTTC. It encodes CASSLVGVGGSYNEQFF.

Comments on this clone: Within the sample, other DNA sequences also encode this same CDR3. The rearrangement joins TRBV5-5 to TRBJ1-5, with 7 bases that match TRBD1. J lost 6 bases, V lost 2 bases, and 5 bases had no gene match. The germline gives CDR1 SGHKS, CDR2 YYEKEE (reference sequence). This CDR3 has 14 amino acids. The CDR3 region has the DNA TGTGCCAGCAGCTTAGGTCAGGGGGGTCAGCCCCAGCATTTT. It encodes CASSLGQGGQPQHF.

The chain couples TRBV19 to TRBJ1-5, with 7 bases lining up with TRBD1. The CDR3 sequence is 14 residues long. V trimming: 5 bases; J trimming: 1 base; junction bases outside the gene matches: 2. Looked up from germline, CDR1 is LNHDA and CDR2 is SQIVND (reference sequence). The CDR3 bases are TGTGCCAGTAGTGTGACAGGGAGCAATCAGCCCCAGCATTTT. It specifies CASSVTGSNQPQHF.

This chain joins TRBV30 and TRBJ1-2; possible D gene TRBD1, 6 bases. V lost 6 bases, J lost 2 bases, and 13 bases lay in between. Looked up from germline, CDR1 is GTSNPN and CDR2 is SVGIG (reference sequence). This CDR3 is built from 13 residues. Here the CDR3 DNA reads TGTGCCTGCCTCAGGGGCCAAAACTATGGCTACACCTTC. Protein sequence: CACLRGQNYGYTF.

The gene calls are TRBV6-6 and TRBJ2-1, with D maybe TRBD2 (6 bases). Trimming shortened V by 2 bases and J by 8 bases, and 13 bases separated the two germline ends. CDR1 is MNHNY and CDR2 is SVGAGI in the germline V gene (reference sequence). The CDR3 consists of 14 residues. CDR3 bases: TGTGCCAGCAGTTACCCACAAACTAGCTATGAGCAGTTCTTC. Residues: CASSYPQTSYEQFF.

This clone showed up just once. J is TRBJ2-7 and V is TRBV4-1, with TRBD1 matching over 7 bases. Trimming removed 0 bases from V and 1 base from J; junction bases left unmatched: 6. CDR1 is MGHRA, CDR2 YSYEKL, per germline. This CDR3 has 16 amino acids. CDR3 amino acids: CASSQDRRQGSYEQYF. The CDR3 coding sequence is TGCGCCAGCAGCCAAGATCGTCGACAGGGATCCTACGAGCAGTACTTC.

The genes are TRBV4-1 and TRBJ2-2, with TRBD2 identical over 14 bases. After removal of 4 bases from V and 4 bases from J, the junction contained 8 bases not matched to a gene. Germline V gene data show CDR1 as MGHRA and CDR2 as YSYEKL. The CDR3 totals 18 residues. The CDR3 loop reads CASSPGGLAGVGTGELFF. DNA for the CDR3: TGCGCCAGCAGCCCAGGGGGACTAGCGGGAGTTGGCACCGGGGAGCTGTTTTTT.

V usage is TRBV7-9 and J usage is TRBJ2-7; TRBD2 matches 13 bases. Unmatched junction bases numbered 12, after V lost 4 bases and J lost 12 bases. This CDR3 has 15 residues. Germline V lookup: CDR1 SEHNR, CDR2 FQNEAQ (reference sequence). The CDR3, as DNA: TGTGCCAGCAGCTCGGGGACTAGCGGGACCCTGCCCCGGTACTTC. As protein: CASSSGTSGTLPRYF.

The chain has TRBV7-2 and TRBJ2-2, with a possible D match to TRBD2 (5 bases). V gave up 1 base and J gave up 6 bases, with 9 bases separating them. The CDR3 runs 14 residues. From germline, CDR1 is SGHTA and CDR2 FQGNSA. The CDR3 DNA sequence: TGTGCCAGCAGCTTAGGAGGGTCGGCCGGGGAGCTGTTTTTT. Its protein is CASSLGGSAGELFF.

The CDR3 loop reads CASSFLTGGNTGELFF. In DNA, the CDR3 is TGCGCCAGCAGCTTTTTGACAGGGGGGAACACCGGGGAGCTGTTTTTT. This rearrangement joins TRBV5-1 to TRBJ2-2; 9 bases are a match to TRBD1. The CDR3 sequence is 16 residues long. Trimming at V came to 2 bases and at J to 1 base, leaving 3 bases not matched to a gene. From germline, CDR1 is SGHRS and CDR2 YFSETQ.

The gene calls are TRBV5-8 and TRBJ1-5; D gene ambiguous. This CDR3 has 15 amino acids. Germline CDR1 SGHTS, CDR2 YDEGEE. V shed 4 bases and J shed 0 bases, with 11 bases lying between them. DNA for the CDR3: TGTGCCAGCAGCGGGGTGTGGGGTAGCAATCAGCCCCAGCATTTT. Its protein is CASSGVWGSNQPQHF.

Relative to its sample, this clone is medium-sized. The chain recombines TRBV7-8 with TRBJ2-7; the D is unclear. V lost 0 bases and J lost 4, with 22 bases in between. CDR1 is SGHVS and CDR2 is FQNEAQ in the germline V gene. The CDR3 consists of 18 residues. The CDR3 DNA reads TGTGCCAGCAGCTTAGCGTTGGTGGTAGCTTCTCAGAAGTACGAGCAGTACTTC. This translates into CASSLALVVASQKYEQYF.

The gene calls are TRBV4-2 and TRBJ2-7; TRBD2 agrees at 12 bases. Trimming took 0 bases from V and 5 from J; bases not matched to a gene: 2. This CDR3 comprises 15 residues. Germline V gives CDR1 LGHNA, CDR2 YNFKEQ. In DNA, the CDR3 is TGTGCCAGCAGCCAAGAAAGGACTAGCGGGAACGAGCAGTACTTC. Translated, it gives CASSQERTSGNEQYF.

This clone was counted between two and nine times. The chain carries TRBV19 and TRBJ1-5; D remains ambiguous. The V gene lost 1 base and the J gene lost 7 bases, with 11 bases spanning the gap. The CDR3 is 14 amino acids. The germline V gene has CDR1 LNHDA and CDR2 SQIVND (reference sequence). In nucleotides, the CDR3 is TGTGCCAGTAGTATAGTTAGGGAAGACCAGCCCCAGCATTTT. Its protein product is CASSIVREDQPQHF.

The rearrangement uses TRBV3-1 (or the pseudogene TRBV3-2) and TRBJ1-2; D is unclear. The CDR3 contains 14 residues. V shed 4 bases and J shed 2 bases, with 11 bases lying between them. Germline CDR1 LGHDT, CDR2 YNNKEL (reference sequence). CDR3 coding DNA: TGTGCCAGCAGCCCCGAAGCCAAAAACTATGGCTACACCTTC. Translating it yields CASSPEAKNYGYTF.

The gene calls are TRBV6-5 and TRBJ2-1; D uncertain. Between the trimmed V and J ends, which lost 6 bases and 2 bases, there was a span of 2 bases. The CDR3 loop spans 11 amino acids. Looked up from germline, CDR1 is MNHEY and CDR2 is SVGAGI. The CDR3 bases are TGTGCCAGCAGGACCTACAATGAGCAGTTCTTC. It specifies CASRTYNEQFF.

V usage is TRBV27 and J usage is TRBJ1-2; weak D call: TRBD1 (5 bases). This CDR3 contains 13 residues. Germline loops: CDR1 MNHEY, CDR2 SMNVEV (reference sequence). V dropped 5 bases and J dropped 8 bases, with 15 bases sitting between them. The CDR3 DNA reads as TGTGCCAGCAGTGGGACGTTGATCGGGGGCTACACCTTC. Translation: CASSGTLIGGYTF.

The V and J genes are TRBV7-9 and TRBJ2-1; 7 nucleotides match TRBD2. There are 16 residues in the CDR3. Per the germline V gene, CDR1 is SEHNR and CDR2 is FQNEAQ (reference sequence). The V and J ends lost 2 bases and 0 bases, in that order; junction bases with no gene match: 4. The CDR3 here is CASSLTGTNSYNEQFF. The CDR3 DNA reads as TGTGCCAGCAGCTTAACCGGGACTAACTCCTACAATGAGCAGTTCTTC.

V and J are TRBV9 and TRBJ2-3, with 12 nucleotides matching TRBD2. Trimming took 2 bases from V and 5 from J; bases not matched to a gene: 6. This CDR3 has 16 residues. Germline assignment: CDR1 SGDLS and CDR2 YYNGEE. CDR3 in amino acids: CASSVLAGGPGDTQYF. CDR3 nucleotide sequence: TGTGCCAGCAGCGTTCTAGCGGGAGGGCCAGGAGATACGCAGTATTTT.

CDR3 loop: CASSPRTPGPNRRGDTQYF. In nucleotides, the CDR3 is TGCGCCAGCAGCCCGAGGACTCCGGGACCAAACAGGCGGGGAGATACGCAGTATTTT. V gene TRBV5-1 combines with J gene TRBJ2-3, with D maybe TRBD2 (6 bases). The CDR3 contains 19 residues. CDR1 and CDR2 from the germline V gene are SGHRS and YFSETQ. Trimming removed 4 bases from V and 5 bases from J, with 29 bases in between. Supplemented by reference TRBV5-1 and TRBJ2-3, the full variable domain reads KAGVTQTPRYLIKTRGQQVTLSCSPISGHRSVSWYQQTPGQGLQFLFEYFSETQRNKGNFPGRFSGRQFSNSRSEMNVSTLELGDSALYLCASSPRTPGPNRRGDTQYFGPGTRLTVL.

The chain links TRBV11-2 to TRBJ1-1; D perhaps matches TRBD1 (5 bases). The CDR3 contains 15 residues. Germline V CDR1 and CDR2: SGHAT, FQNNGV. V was cut by 1 base and J by 5 bases, with 14 bases left in between. This chain's CDR3 is CASSLGSQGGTEAFF. CDR3 nucleotides: TGTGCCAGCAGCTTAGGGTCTCAGGGAGGTACTGAAGCTTTCTTT.

This chain connects TRBV5-1 to TRBJ2-6, with D maybe TRBD1 (6 bases). The germline V and J ends were trimmed by 2 bases and 0 bases, with 12 bases remaining between them. Germline V gene data show CDR1 as SGHRS and CDR2 as YFSETQ. This CDR3 comprises 17 residues. DNA for the CDR3: TGCGCCAGCAGCTTTGGACAGCCGATCTCTGGGGCCAACGTCCTGACTTTC. Residues: CASSFGQPISGANVLTF.